This T cell receptor beta chain came from a study of cytotoxic CD8 clonotypes in ibrutinib-treated CLL (dated by TCRdb to 2020 to 2023). Some background on the complete study: The cohort had around twelve relapsed/refractory and roughly 15 treatment-naive patients; some 17 were IGHV unmutated. Partial responses were observed in some 24 patients and complete responses in 2; after a median follow-up of around 68 months, remission was maintained in approximately 14 patients and progression was observed in around twelve. Cryopreserved peripheral blood mononuclear cells were obtained before treatment, at response, and at either sustained remission or disease progression. On average, each sample had 255,043 productive templates and more than 85,000 productive rearrangements. Longitudinal samples were available for about 30% of the 86 trial participants. Samples at response were collected after a median of roughly 13 months of treatment, with a range of roughly 6 to 40 months.

For TCR beta library preparation, roughly 2 micrograms of genomic DNA were extracted from the cryopreserved PBMCs. Longitudinal blood samples from CLL patients on ibrutinib monotherapy underwent high-throughput TCR beta sequencing. The patients took part in an open-label, single-center phase 2 trial of ibrutinib monotherapy. Concerning this clone: The antigen it recognizes is unknown. Base-call qualities are not available, and no considerably larger clone is one nucleotide away.

Study-wide findings and limitations: At baseline, clonality was higher than in age-matched healthy donors and showed a strong correlation with circulating CD8+ T-cell counts. Public clonotypes were rare and either shrank or stayed stable during treatment, and the rise in clonality at ibrutinib response reflected expansion of private clonotypes. Sustained-remission and progressing patients did not have matched sampling times, and lymph node repertoires were not examined. Clonality rose at ibrutinib response, remained stable during sustained remission, and dropped back toward baseline at progression.

From the cysteine up to the phenylalanine, the CDR3 has a length of 14 residues. Only the CDR3 part of the read is kept: 42 bases, read in frame from the first base. CDR1 is given as SQVTM and CDR2 as ANQGSEA, both from the germline V gene. The trim is 1 base for V and 6 bases for J, with a gap of 15 bases between the germline ends. The goal of deep resolution MiSeq sequencing was a depth between 1 in 1 million and 1 in 200,000 T cells, and coverage averaged 10x per clonotype. The immunoSEQ hsTCRB Kit was used to generate TCR beta libraries. In the source study's methods: ImmunoSEQ Data Assistant and ImmunoSEQ Analyzer were used for data analysis, and V, D and J genes were assigned according to IMGT definitions. Clonality, which ranges from 0 to 1, was calculated as one minus the normalized Shannon entropy of productive rearrangement frequencies. Only overrepresented clonotypes making up at least 0.05% of each patient's repertoire were included in the public clonotype analysis. Thirteen age-matched healthy donor repertoires from immuneACCESS were used as controls for clonality. In TCRdb, the immuneACCESS table is reduced to in-frame sequences with V and J assigned. These tables do not hold every clone; where another copy was compared, an unresolved V gene accounts for under half, and the others remain unexplained. The DNA was the basis for D and trimming; V, J and clone size are from that table. The sample table shows around 310,000 clones, and around four fifths are seen once. More than 6% of the sample lies in the top ten.

The receptor comes from a human donor with chronic lymphocytic leukemia. Here the sequenced sample was PBMCs, taken before ibrutinib treatment. The chain was built from TRBV29-1 and TRBJ1-1; a weak D assignment points to TRBD1 (6 bases agree). The CDR3 is CSVEGAGAVSEAFF. The nucleotide sequence reads TGCAGCGTTGAAGGGGCAGGGGCGGTTTCTGAAGCTTTCTTT.